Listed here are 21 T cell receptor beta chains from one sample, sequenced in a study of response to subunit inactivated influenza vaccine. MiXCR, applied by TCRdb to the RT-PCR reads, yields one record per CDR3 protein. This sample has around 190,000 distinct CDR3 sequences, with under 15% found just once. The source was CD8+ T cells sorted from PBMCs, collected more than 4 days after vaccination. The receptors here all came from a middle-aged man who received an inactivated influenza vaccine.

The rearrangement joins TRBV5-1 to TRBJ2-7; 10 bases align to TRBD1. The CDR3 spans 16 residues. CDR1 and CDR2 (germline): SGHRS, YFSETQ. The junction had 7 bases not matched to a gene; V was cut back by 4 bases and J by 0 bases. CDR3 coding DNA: TGCGCCAGCAGCCCGACAGGGGGCCCGTCCTCCTACGAGCAGTACTTC. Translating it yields CASSPTGGPSSYEQYF. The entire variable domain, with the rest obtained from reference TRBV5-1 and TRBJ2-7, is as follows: KAGVTQTPRYLIKTRGQQVTLSCSPISGHRSVSWYQQTPGQGLQFLFEYFSETQRNKGNFPGRFSGRQFSNSRSEMNVSTLELGDSALYLCASSPTGGPSSYEQYFGPGTRLTVT.

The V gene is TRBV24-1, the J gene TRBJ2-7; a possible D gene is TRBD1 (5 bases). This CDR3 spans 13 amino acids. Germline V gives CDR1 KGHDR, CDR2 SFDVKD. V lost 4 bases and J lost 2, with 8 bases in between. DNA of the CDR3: TGTGCCACCAGTGACCCGGACACCTACGAGCAGTACTTC. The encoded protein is CATSDPDTYEQYF.

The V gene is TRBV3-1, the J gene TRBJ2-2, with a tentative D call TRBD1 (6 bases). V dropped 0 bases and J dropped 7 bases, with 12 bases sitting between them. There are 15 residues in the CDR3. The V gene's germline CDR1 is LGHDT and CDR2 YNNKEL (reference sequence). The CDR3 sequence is CASSQDPGEHGELFF. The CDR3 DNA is TGTGCCAGCAGCCAAGATCCAGGGGAGCACGGGGAGCTGTTTTTT.

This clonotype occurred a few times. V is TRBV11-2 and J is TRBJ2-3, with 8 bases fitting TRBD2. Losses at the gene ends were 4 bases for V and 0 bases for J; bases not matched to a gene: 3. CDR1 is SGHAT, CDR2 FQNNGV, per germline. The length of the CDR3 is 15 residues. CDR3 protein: CASSSSGFSTDTQYF. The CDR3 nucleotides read TGTGCCAGCAGCTCTAGCGGGTTCAGCACAGATACGCAGTATTTT.

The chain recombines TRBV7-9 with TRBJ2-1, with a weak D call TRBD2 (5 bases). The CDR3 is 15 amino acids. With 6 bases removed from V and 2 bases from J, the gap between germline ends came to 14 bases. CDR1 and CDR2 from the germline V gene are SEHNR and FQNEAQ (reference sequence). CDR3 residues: CASRSEGSPYNEQFF. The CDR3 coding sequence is TGTGCCAGCAGAAGTGAAGGGAGTCCCTACAATGAGCAGTTCTTC. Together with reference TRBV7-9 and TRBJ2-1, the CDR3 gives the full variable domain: DTGVSQNPRHKITKRGQNVTFRCDPISEHNRLYWYRQTLGQGPEFLTYFQNEAQLEKSRLLSDRFSAERPKGSFSTLEIQRTEQGDSAMYLCASRSEGSPYNEQFFGPGTRLTVL.

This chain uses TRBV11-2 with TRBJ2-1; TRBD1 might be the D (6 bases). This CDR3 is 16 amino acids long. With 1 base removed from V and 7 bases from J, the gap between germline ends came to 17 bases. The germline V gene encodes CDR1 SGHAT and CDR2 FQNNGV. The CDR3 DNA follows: TGTGCCAGCAGCTTAGGTGCAAATCAAGGGGGAAATGAGCAGTTCTTC. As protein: CASSLGANQGGNEQFF.

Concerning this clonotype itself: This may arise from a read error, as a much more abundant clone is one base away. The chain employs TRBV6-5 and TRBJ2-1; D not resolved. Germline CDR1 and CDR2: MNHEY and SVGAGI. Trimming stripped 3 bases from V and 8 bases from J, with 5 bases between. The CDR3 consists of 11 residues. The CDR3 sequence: CASSYGDEQFF. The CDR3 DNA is TGTGCCAGCAGTTATGGGGATGAGCAGTTCTTC.

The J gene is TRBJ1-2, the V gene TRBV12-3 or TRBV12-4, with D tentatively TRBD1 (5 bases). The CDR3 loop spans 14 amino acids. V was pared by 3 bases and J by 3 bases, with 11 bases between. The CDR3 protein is CASSFLGQYYGYTF. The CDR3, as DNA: TGTGCCAGCAGTTTCCTCGGACAATACTATGGCTACACCTTC.

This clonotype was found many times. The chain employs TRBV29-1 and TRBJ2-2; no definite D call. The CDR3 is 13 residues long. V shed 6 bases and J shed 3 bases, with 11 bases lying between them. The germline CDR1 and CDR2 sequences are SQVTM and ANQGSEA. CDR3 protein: CSVPGGDTGELFF. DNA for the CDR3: TGCAGCGTCCCGGGTGGAGACACCGGGGAGCTGTTTTTT.

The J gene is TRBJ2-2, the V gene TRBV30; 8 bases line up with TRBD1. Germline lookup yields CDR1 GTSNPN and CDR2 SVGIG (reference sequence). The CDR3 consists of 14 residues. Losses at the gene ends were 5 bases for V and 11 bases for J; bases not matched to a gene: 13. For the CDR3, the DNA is TGTGCCTGGGGGCCCGGACAGGGTGTAAATGAGCTGTTTTTT. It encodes CAWGPGQGVNELFF.

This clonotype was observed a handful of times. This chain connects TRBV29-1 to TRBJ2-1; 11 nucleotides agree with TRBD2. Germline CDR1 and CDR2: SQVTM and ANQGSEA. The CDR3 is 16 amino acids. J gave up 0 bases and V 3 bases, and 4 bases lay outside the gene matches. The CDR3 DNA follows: TGCAGCGTTGAGGGACTAGCGGACCCCTCCTACAATGAGCAGTTCTTC. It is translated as CSVEGLADPSYNEQFF.

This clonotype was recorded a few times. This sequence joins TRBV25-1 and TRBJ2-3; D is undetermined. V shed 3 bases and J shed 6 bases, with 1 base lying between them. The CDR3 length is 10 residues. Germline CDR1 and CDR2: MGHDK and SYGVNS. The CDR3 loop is CASSEDTQYF. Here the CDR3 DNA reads TGTGCCAGCAGTGAGGATACGCAGTATTTT.

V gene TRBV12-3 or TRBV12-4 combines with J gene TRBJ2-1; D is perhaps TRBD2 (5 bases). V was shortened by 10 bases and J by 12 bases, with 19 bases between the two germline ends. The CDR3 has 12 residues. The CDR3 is CATASLASRQFF. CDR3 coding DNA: TGTGCCACCGCCAGTTTAGCGAGCCGGCAGTTCTTC.

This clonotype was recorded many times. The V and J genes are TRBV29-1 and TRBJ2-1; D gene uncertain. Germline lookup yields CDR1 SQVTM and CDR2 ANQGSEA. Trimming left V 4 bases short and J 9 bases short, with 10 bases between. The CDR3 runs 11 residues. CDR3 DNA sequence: TGCAGCGTTGGAGTAATCACTGAGCAGTTCTTC. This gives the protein CSVGVITEQFF.

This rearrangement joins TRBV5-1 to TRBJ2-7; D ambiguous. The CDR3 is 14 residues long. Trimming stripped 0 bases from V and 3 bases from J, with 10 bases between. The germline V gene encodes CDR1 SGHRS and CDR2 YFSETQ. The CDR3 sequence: CASSLALFSYEQYF. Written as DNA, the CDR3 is TGCGCCAGCAGCTTGGCCCTATTCAGCTACGAGCAGTACTTC.

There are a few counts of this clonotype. In DNA, the CDR3 is TGTGCCATCAGTGAAAGGACTAGCCGTTACACAGATACGCAGTATTTT. Its translation: CAISERTSRYTDTQYF. V usage is TRBV10-3 and J usage is TRBJ2-3; 8 positions match TRBD2. V was pared by 3 bases and J by 2 bases, with 7 bases of the junction left unmatched. This CDR3 has 16 residues. Germline CDR1 reads ENHRY; CDR2 reads SYGVKD.

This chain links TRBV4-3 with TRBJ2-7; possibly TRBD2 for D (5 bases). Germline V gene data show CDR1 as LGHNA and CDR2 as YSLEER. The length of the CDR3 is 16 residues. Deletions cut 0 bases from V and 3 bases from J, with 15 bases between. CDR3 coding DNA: TGCGCCAGCAGCCAAGATCCGGGGTCCAGTTTCTACGAGCAGTACTTC. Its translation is CASSQDPGSSFYEQYF.

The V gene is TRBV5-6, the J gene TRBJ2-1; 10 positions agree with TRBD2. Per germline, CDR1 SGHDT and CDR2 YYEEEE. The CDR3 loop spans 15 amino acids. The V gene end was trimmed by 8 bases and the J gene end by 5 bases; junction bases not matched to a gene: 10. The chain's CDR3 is CASQSGGAGHNEQFF. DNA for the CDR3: TGTGCCAGTCAAAGCGGGGGGGCTGGGCACAATGAGCAGTTCTTC. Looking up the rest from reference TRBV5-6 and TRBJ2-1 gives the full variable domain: DAGVTQSPTHLIKTRGQQVTLRCSPKSGHDTVSWYQQALGQGPQFIFQYYEEEERQRGNFPDRFSGHQFPNYSSELNVNALLLGDSALYLCASQSGGAGHNEQFFGPGTRLTVL.

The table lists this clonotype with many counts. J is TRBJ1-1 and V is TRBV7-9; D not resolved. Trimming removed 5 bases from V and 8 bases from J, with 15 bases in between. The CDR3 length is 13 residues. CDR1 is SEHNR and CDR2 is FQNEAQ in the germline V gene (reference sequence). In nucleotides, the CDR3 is TGTGCCAGCAGCCCCAAGACTGAGTTCGAAGCTTTCTTT. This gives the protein CASSPKTEFEAFF. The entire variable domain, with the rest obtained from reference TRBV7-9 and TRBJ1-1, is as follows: DTGVSQNPRHKITKRGQNVTFRCDPISEHNRLYWYRQTLGQGPEFLTYFQNEAQLEKSRLLSDRFSAERPKGSFSTLEIQRTEQGDSAMYLCASSPKTEFEAFFGQGTRLTVV.

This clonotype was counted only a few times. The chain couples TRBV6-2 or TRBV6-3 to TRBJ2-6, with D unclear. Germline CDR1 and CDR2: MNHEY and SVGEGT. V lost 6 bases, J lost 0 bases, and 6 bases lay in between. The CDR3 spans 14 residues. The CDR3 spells CASSHDSGANVLTF. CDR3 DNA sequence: TGTGCCAGCAGCCACGACTCTGGGGCCAACGTCCTGACTTTC.

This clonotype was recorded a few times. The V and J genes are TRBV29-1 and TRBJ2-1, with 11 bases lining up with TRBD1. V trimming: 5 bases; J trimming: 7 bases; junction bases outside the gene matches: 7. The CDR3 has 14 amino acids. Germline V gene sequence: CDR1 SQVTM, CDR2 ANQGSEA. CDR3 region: CSVTDRGRVNEQFF. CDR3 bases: TGCAGCGTTACGGACAGGGGGCGGGTGAATGAGCAGTTCTTC.